Listed below are T cell receptor beta chains from one sample, sequenced in a study of T cells in Graves' hyperthyroidism and ophthalmopathy. A single record per CDR3 protein comes from TCRdb applying MiXCR to the multiplex PCR reads. The table lists approximately 34,000 distinct CDR3 sequences, approximately 50% of them singletons. Input material: blood. These receptors all stem from a woman aged 40 to 49 with Graves' ophthalmopathy. Both conserved end residues are part of each CDR3. Fields, in order: clone size, V gene, D gene, J gene, CDR3 protein, CDR3 DNA. A D gene is named only where the DNA matches it firmly. Size values are once, few and many counts, or a class for expanded clones, and some rows have none.

>medium-sized|TRBV20-1|TRBD1|TRBJ1-6
CSASGQGSGNSPLHF
TGCAGTGCCTCGGGACAGGGATCGGGGAATTCACCCCTCCACTTT
>medium-sized|TRBV20-1|NA|TRBJ2-1
CSALRVGLGQFF
TGCAGTGCCCTAAGGGTGGGGTTGGGGCAGTTCTTC
>NA|TRBV20-1|TRBD1|TRBJ2-7
CSVAGTGGYEQYF
TGCAGTGTGGCCGGGACAGGGGGCTACGAGCAGTACTTC
>NA|TRBV7-9|TRBD2|TRBJ2-5
CASSETSGIQYF
TGTGCCAGCAGCGAGACTAGCGGGATACAGTACTTC
>NA|TRBV20-1|TRBD1|TRBJ2-7
CSATQGERNEQYF
TGCAGTGCTACACAGGGGGAACGGAACGAGCAGTACTTC
>NA|TRBV6-1|NA|TRBJ2-7
CASSEVAHEQYF
TGTGCCAGCAGTGAGGTGGCCCACGAGCAGTACTTC
>few|TRBV7-3|TRBD2|TRBJ2-1
CASSSGLAENEQFF
TGTGCCAGCAGCTCCGGACTAGCGGAGAATGAGCAGTTCTTC
>many|TRBV13|NA|TRBJ2-5
CASSPEGHLETQYF
TGTGCCAGCAGCCCCGAGGGGCACCTCGAGACCCAGTACTTC
>many|TRBV5-5|NA|TRBJ2-5
CASSLEASSETQYF
TGTGCCAGCAGCTTGGAAGCTAGCTCGGAGACCCAGTACTTC
>NA|TRBV20-1|NA|TRBJ2-1
CSARGEAEQFF
TGCAGTGCGAGAGGGGAGGCTGAGCAGTTCTTC